This T cell receptor (beta chain) originates from a study of a mutant IDH1 vaccine in newly diagnosed glioma (dated by TCRdb to 2020 to 2022). A note on the overall study: Patients were given eight vaccinations, in weeks 1, 3, 5, 7, 11, 15, 19 and 23, which matched visits V03 through V10. Longitudinal TCRB deep sequencing was done for 25 treated patients, wherever samples were available for exploratory analyses. In the chemotherapy-containing groups, vaccination started alongside temozolomide cycles, whereas in patients who had radiotherapy alone it started 4-6 weeks after radiotherapy. Prior to enrollment, patients had been given standard therapy consisting of radiotherapy alone, temozolomide alone, or radiochemotherapy with temozolomide, with the combination given to most patients. Six visits were used for peripheral blood collection: V03 (baseline), V05, V07, V10, V12 and V13. Of the 32 patients who were treated, approximately 60% were male and around 40% were female, and the mean age was approximately 40 years.

Receptor amplification or capture employed the immunoSEQ multiplex PCR assay. Rearranged TCR beta chain sequences were amplified with the hsTCRB Kit following the manufacturer's protocol. Sequencing of TCRB libraries was carried out on an Illumina MiSeq. As for how the authors treated the data: The kit vendor's proprietary platform handled demultiplexing, trimming and gene mapping. TCRdb re-hosts the immuneACCESS table, in-frame sequences only. Its copies lack some clones; in the studies checked, an unresolved V gene accounts for under half of them, and the cause for the rest is not known. Clone size and V and J calls were adopted from that table, with D and trimming inferred from the DNA. In this sample the table shows some 42,000 clones, around 85% of which occur a single time. Over 1.5% of the sample is in the top ten clones. What the authors observed across the whole study: No apparent relationship was observed between pseudoprogression and alterations in the top peripheral T cell clonotypes detected by TCRB sequencing. It was noted by the authors that analyses of patient blood samples could not be reproduced owing to sample limitations. Immune responses induced by the vaccine were seen in approximately 93% of patients across multiple MHC alleles. Availability determined which PBMC samples were chosen for TCRB deep sequencing.

Counted from cysteine to phenylalanine, this CDR3 has 14 amino acids. The sequence is cut down to CDR3 DNA, 42 bases in frame from base 1. The V end loses 3 bases and the J end loses 0 bases, and a stretch of 6 bases separates them. The germline V gene yields SGHTA for CDR1 and FQGNSA for CDR2. The sample's time point label, decoded: week 5, during vaccination. Every vaccine dose consisted of 300 ug of a 20-mer mutant IDH1 peptide in Montanide, administered subcutaneously together with topical imiquimod. Newly diagnosed WHO grade 3 or 4 IDH1-mutant astrocytomas showing loss of nuclear ATRX were present in the donors. The samples were drawn from NOA16, a multicentre, single-arm, open-label phase I trial in Germany that tested a mutant IDH1 peptide vaccine in humans for the first time. Genomic DNA for TCRB sequencing was isolated from EDTA blood with the DNeasy Blood and Tissue Kit. In the case of this clone: Its antigen is not yet known. Nothing much larger sits one base from this clone, and base qualities are not available.

The rearranged segments are TRBV7-2 and TRBJ2-1, with the D segment identity uncertain. This TCR derives from a middle-aged man with glioma. The sequenced sample was PBMCs, obtained from a glioma patient whose treatment included an IDH1 peptide vaccine. The bases read TGTGCCAGCAGCTTTCCCGGCTCCTACAATGAGCAGTTCTTC. This sequence encodes CASSFPGSYNEQFF.